This T cell receptor (beta chain) was recorded in a study of technical replicates of blood from several donors. The assay was immunoSEQ multiplex PCR, and TCRdb's table has in-frame clones only and misses some. The repertoire includes tens of thousands of clones, roughly 97% of them detected once, and less than 0.25% sits in the top ten. V shed 2 bases and J 2 bases; nucleotides not matched to a gene: 0. The germline V gene encodes CDR1 MNHEY and CDR2 SVGAGI. This CDR3 has 15 residues. Sequenced material: T cells isolated from PBMCs. The chain uses TRBV6-5 and TRBJ2-7; 13 nucleotides agree with TRBD2. This TCR was recovered from a human donor in good health. CDR3 DNA: TGTGCCAGCAGTTACGGGACTAGCGGGACCTACGAGCAGTACTTC. This translates into CASSYGTSGTYEQYF.